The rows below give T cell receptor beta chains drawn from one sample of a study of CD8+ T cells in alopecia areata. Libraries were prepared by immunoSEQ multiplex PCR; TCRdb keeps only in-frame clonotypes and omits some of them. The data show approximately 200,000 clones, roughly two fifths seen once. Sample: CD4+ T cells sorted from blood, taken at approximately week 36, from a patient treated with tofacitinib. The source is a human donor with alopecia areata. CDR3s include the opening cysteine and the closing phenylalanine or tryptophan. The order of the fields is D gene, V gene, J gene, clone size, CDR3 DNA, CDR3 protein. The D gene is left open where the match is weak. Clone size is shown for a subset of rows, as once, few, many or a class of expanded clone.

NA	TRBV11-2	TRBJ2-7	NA	TGTGCCAGCAGCCCAGGGGTTGAGCAGTACTTC	CASSPGVEQYF
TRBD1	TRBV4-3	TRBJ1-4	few	TGCGCCAGCAGCCTAGCCCCCGGGACAGTTAATGAAAAACTGTTTTTT	CASSLAPGTVNEKLFF
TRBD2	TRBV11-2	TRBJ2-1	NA	TGTGCCAGCAGCGTCGGACTAGCGGGCGCCAATGAGCAGTTCTTC	CASSVGLAGANEQFF
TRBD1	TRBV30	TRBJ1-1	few	TGTGCCTGGAGGCCACAGGGGGCGCTTAGCACTGAAGCTTTCTTT	CAWRPQGALSTEAFF
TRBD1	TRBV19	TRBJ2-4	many	TGTGCCAGTAGCCGACAGGGGGCGACCAAAAACATTCAGTACTTC	CASSRQGATKNIQYF
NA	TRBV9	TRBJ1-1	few	TGTGCCAGCAGCGTGGGGATGTCGAACACTGAAGCTTTCTTT	CASSVGMSNTEAFF
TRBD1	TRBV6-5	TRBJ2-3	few	TGTGCCAGCAGTTCGTCGGACAGGGGAGGAAATACGCAGTATTTT	CASSSSDRGGNTQYF
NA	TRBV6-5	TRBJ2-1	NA	TGTGCCAGCAAATCACAGCCACTCCAATCCAATGAGCAGTTCTTC	CASKSQPLQSNEQFF
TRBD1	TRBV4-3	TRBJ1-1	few	TGCGCCAGCAGCCAAGTCCAGGGGGCTTTGAACACTGAAGCTTTCTTT	CASSQVQGALNTEAFF
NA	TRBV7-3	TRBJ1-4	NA	TGTGCCAGCAGCTTGGATAGGGGCGAAAAACTGTTTTTT	CASSLDRGEKLFF
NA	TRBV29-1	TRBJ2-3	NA	TGCAGCTCCGGGGCGGCAGATACGCAGTATTTT	CSSGAADTQYF
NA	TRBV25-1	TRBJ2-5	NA	TGTGCCAGCAGGGAAAGTCAGACCCAGTACTTC	CASRESQTQYF
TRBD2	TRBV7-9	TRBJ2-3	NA	TGTGCCAGCAGCCTGGGGACTAGCGGGAGGCGAGCAGATACGCAGTATTTT	CASSLGTSGRRADTQYF
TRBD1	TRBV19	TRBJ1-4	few	TGTGCCACTGACGGGACAGGGGAGGAAAAACTGTTTTTT	CATDGTGEEKLFF
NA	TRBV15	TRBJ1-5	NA	TGTGCCTCCTCCCGGGGGCTGAGCGGTAGCAATCAGCCCCAGCATTTT	CASSRGLSGSNQPQHF
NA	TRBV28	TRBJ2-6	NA	TGTGCCAGCGCGCGGGGCTCTGGGGCCAACGTCCTGACTTTC	CASARGSGANVLTF